This TCR beta chain was captured in a study of PD-1 blockade in classical Hodgkin lymphoma (dated by TCRdb to the early 2020s). As for the study more broadly: Nivolumab dosing was 3 mg/kg intravenously every 2 weeks, continuing until either disease progression or unacceptable toxicity. A peripheral blood immune signature of response to PD-1 blockade in classical Hodgkin lymphoma was defined using TCR beta sequencing and CyTOF.

Germline trimming: 5 bases from V, 1 base from J; junction bases outside gene matches: 4. The CDR3 goes from the cysteine to the phenylalanine over 14 residues. Solely the CDR3 DNA is kept, with 42 bases framed from the first base. CDR1 and CDR2, looked up from the germline V gene, are SNHLY and FYNNEI. In regard to this clone: The antigen this receptor binds is unknown. No base-level quality is on record; no much larger clone is a single base apart.

The Qiagen DNeasy kit was used to extract genomic DNA from unsorted PBMCs and from the negatively selected CD4+ and CD8+ fractions. TCR beta CDR3 regions were subjected to amplification by immunoSEQ multiplex PCR with primers that anneal to V and J segments. A synthetic immune receptor repertoire was used to minimize amplification bias, and any remaining bias was removed computationally after sequencing. The source study handled its data this way. Custom Python scripts were used to quantify repertoire diversity as the Shannon entropy index. The unsorted, CD4+ and CD8+ repertoires were each analyzed separately, with the exception of combined analyses, where CD4+ and CD8+ sequences were merged in silico. Clonal expansion was defined as a frequency increase of at least 2-fold after treatment compared with C1D1, and clones undetected at baseline were assigned a pseudocount of 0.5. Singleton clones were defined as clones with 0 or 1 copy at C1D1, and non-singleton clones were defined as clones with 2 or more copies. Clones expanded in unsorted samples were annotated as CD4+, CD8+ or unknown by matching protein sequences in sorted samples from the same patient. Wilcoxon tests on paired samples were used to test diversity changes from C1D1 to C4D1. TCRdb carries this immuneACCESS record with in-frame sequences only. Its versions omit some clonotypes, under half of them owing to an unresolved V gene in the studies checked, with the rest unexplained. Clone size and the V and J calls come from that table; the DNA yielded D and trimming. A total of around 91,000 clones appear in this sample, about 89% of them only once. Clones ranked in the top ten supply roughly a fifth of the sample.

What the study reported, not specific to this receptor: Baseline TCR diversity was reported to be lower in newly diagnosed patients than in healthy donors, and even lower in relapsed/refractory patients. Only a single clinical trial cohort was studied, and what caused the repertoire differences, possibly disease activity or prior therapy, remained undefined. Lower diversity was seen in patients whose nivolumab began less than 1 year after ASCT, and these patients were left out of later analyses so that immune reconstitution would not confound the results. Trial patients with a complete response had baseline diversity similar to that of newly diagnosed patients, while partial responders and progressors had significantly lower diversity. By C4D1, a significant rise was seen in CD4+ TCR diversity but not in CD8+ TCR diversity (p=0.0027 vs p=0.16), and the rise was most apparent among complete responders (p=0.02).

This sample's time point label indicates: cycle 1 day 1 (C1D1), immediately before nivolumab initiation. Relapse after autologous stem cell transplantation had occurred in all trial patients, and cohorts A, B and C were distinguished by prior brentuximab vedotin exposure. The trial cohort comprised approximately 55 patients with relapsed/refractory classical Hodgkin lymphoma whose best overall responses were complete response, partial response or progressive disease. In the multi-cohort phase II CheckMate 205 trial, trial patients received single-agent nivolumab. An independent review committee assessed best overall response by applying the 2007 International Working Group response criteria. PBMCs from the trial were collected at three points: immediately before nivolumab initiation (C1D1), and during therapy at cycle 2 day 1 and cycle 4 day 1. After peripheral blood was drawn into 8 mL Vacutainer Cell Preparation Tubes, PBMCs were isolated by centrifugation and then cryopreserved.

The receptor was derived from a human donor with classical Hodgkin lymphoma. The material was peripheral blood mononuclear cells (PBMCs), obtained at baseline. The sequence joins TRBV2 to TRBJ1-1, and TRBD1 matches 7 of the central bases. The sequence in DNA is TGTGCCAGCAGTACGGACAGGTGGAACACTGAAGCTTTCTTT. Protein translation: CASSTDRWNTEAFF.